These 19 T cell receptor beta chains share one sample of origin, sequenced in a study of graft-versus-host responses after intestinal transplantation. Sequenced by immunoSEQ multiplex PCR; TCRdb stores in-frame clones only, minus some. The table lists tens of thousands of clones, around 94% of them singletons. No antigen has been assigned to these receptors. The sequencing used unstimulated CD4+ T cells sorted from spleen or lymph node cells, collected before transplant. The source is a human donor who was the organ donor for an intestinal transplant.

CDR3 loop: CASGPSQTYTQYF. For the CDR3, the DNA is TGTGCCAGCGGCCCGTCTCAAACATATACGCAGTATTTT. The J gene is TRBJ2-3, the V gene TRBV6-6; no definite D call. Germline CDR1 MNHNY, CDR2 SVGAGI (reference sequence). Trimming left V 8 bases short and J 7 bases short, with 16 bases between. This CDR3 is built from 13 residues.

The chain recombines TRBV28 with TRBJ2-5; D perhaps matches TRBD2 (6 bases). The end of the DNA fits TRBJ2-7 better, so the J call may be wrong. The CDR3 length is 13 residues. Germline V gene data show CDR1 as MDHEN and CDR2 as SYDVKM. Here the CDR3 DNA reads TGTGCCAGCAGTTTAGCGGGGAGGTACGAGCAGTACTTC. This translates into CASSLAGRYEQYF.

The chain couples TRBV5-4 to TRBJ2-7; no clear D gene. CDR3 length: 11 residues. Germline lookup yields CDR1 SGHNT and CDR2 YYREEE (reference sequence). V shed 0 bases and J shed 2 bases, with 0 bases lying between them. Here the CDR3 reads CASSLAYEQYF. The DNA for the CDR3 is TGTGCCAGCAGCTTGGCCTACGAGCAGTACTTC.

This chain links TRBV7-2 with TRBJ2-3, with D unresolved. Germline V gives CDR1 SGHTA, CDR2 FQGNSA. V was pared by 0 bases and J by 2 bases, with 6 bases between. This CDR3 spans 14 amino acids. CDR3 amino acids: CASSLAPVTDTQYF. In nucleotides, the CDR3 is TGTGCCAGCAGCTTAGCTCCTGTCACAGATACGCAGTATTTT. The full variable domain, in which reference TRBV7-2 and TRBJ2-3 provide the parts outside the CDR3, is GAGVSQSPSNKVTEKGKDVELRCDPISGHTALYWYRQSLGQGLEFLIYFQGNSAPDKSGLPSDRFSAERTGGSVSTLTIQRTQQEDSAVYLCASSLAPVTDTQYFGPGTRLTVL.

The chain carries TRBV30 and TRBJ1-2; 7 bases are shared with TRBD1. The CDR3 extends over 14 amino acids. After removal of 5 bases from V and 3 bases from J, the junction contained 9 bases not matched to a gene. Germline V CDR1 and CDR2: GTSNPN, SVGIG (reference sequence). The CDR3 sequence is CAWEGQNYYYGYTF. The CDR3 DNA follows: TGTGCCTGGGAGGGACAGAATTACTACTATGGCTACACCTTC.

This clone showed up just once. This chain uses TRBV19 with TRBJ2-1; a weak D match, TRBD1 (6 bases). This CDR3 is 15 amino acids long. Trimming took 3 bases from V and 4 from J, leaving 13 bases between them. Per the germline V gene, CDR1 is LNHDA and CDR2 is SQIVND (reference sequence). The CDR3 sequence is CASSIQGPPYNEQFF. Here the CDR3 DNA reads TGTGCCAGTAGTATCCAGGGGCCCCCTTACAATGAGCAGTTCTTC.

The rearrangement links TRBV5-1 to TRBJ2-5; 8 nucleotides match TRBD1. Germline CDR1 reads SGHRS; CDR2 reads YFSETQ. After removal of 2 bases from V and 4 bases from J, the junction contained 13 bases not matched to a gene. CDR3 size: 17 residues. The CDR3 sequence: CASSFRQGASSLETQYF. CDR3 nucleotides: TGCGCCAGCAGCTTTCGCCAGGGGGCCTCTTCTTTAGAGACCCAGTACTTC.

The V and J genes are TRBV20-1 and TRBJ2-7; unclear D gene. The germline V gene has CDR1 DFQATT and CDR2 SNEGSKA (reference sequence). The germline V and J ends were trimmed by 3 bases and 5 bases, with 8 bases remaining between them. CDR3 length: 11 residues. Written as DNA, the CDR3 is TGCAGTGCTAGCGTCCTGGACGAGCAGTACTTC. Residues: CSASVLDEQYF.

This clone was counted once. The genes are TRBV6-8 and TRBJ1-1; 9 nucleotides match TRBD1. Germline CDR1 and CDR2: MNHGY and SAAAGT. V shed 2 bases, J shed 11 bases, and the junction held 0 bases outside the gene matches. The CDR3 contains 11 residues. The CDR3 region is CASSYGTGAFF. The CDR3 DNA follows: TGTGCCAGCAGTTACGGGACAGGGGCTTTCTTT.

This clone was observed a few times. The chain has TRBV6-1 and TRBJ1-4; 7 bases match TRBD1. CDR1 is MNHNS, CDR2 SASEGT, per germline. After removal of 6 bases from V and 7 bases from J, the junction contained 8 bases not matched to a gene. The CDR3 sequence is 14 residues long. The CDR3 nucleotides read TGTGCCAGCAGCACACAGGGGCTGCGTGAAAAACTGTTTTTT. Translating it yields CASSTQGLREKLFF.

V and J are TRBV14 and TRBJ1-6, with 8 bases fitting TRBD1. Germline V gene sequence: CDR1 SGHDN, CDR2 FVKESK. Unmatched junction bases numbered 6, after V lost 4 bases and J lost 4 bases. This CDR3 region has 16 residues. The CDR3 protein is CASSRAGGSYNSPLHF. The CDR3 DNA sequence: TGTGCCAGCAGCCGGGCAGGGGGCTCATATAATTCACCCCTCCACTTT.

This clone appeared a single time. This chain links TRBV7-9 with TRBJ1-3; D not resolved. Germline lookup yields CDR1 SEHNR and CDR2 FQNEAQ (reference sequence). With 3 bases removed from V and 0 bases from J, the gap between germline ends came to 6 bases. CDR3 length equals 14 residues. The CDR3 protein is CASSLDLSGNTIYF. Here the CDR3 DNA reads TGTGCCAGCAGCTTGGATCTCTCTGGAAACACCATATATTTT.

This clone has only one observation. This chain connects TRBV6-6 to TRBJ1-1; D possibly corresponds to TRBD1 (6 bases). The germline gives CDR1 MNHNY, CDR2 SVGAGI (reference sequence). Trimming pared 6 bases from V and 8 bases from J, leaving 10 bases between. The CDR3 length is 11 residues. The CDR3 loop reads CASSRTAEAFF. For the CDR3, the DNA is TGTGCCAGCAGCCGGACAGCGGAAGCTTTCTTT.

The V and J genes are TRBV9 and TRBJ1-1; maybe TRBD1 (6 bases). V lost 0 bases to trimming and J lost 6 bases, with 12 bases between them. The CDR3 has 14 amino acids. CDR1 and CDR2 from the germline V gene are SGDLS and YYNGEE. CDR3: CASSVGGAVSEAFF. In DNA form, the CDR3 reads TGTGCCAGCAGCGTAGGGGGGGCGGTTTCTGAAGCTTTCTTT.

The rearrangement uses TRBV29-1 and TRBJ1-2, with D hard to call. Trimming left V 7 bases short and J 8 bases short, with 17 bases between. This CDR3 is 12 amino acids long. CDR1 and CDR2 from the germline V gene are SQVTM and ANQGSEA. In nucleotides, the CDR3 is TGCAGCGCAGGAGGGCCGGGTCGAGGCTACACCTTC. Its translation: CSAGGPGRGYTF.

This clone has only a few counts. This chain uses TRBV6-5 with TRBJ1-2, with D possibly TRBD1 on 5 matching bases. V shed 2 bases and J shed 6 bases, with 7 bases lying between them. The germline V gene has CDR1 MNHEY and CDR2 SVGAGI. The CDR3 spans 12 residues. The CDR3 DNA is TGTGCCAGCAGTTACAGGGGTAATGGCTACACCTTC. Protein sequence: CASSYRGNGYTF.

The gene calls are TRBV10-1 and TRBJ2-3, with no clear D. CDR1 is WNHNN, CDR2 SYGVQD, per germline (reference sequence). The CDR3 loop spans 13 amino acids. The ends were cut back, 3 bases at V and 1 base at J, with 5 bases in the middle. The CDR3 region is CASSDGGTDTQYF. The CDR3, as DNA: TGCGCCAGCAGTGATGGGGGCACAGATACGCAGTATTTT.

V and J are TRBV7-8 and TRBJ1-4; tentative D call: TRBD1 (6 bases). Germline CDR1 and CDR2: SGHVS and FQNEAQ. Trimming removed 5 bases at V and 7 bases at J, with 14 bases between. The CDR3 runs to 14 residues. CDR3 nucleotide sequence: TGTGCCAGCAGCGCAGGGGACCGTGGTGAAAAACTGTTTTTT. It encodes CASSAGDRGEKLFF.

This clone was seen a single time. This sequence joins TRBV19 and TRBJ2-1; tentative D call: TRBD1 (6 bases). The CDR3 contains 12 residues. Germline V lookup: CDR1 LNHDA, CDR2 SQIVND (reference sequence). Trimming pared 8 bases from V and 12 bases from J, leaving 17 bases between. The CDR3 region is CASWDTSRRQFF. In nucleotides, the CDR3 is TGTGCCAGTTGGGACACCTCCCGGAGGCAGTTCTTC.